These 16 T cell receptor beta chains originate from one sample sequenced in a study of shared clonotypes between healthy human individuals. The assay was immunoSEQ multiplex PCR, and TCRdb's table has in-frame clones only and misses some. The sample has about 2.4 million clones, over 85% seen once. The sequenced material came from naive CD4+ T cells from PBMCs. Subset noted: CD45RA+ positively selected. The receptors originated from a man between 18 and 35 years old in good health. Some clones in this sample may be carry-over from other donors' samples.

The chain links TRBV9 to TRBJ2-7; 8 bases are a match to TRBD1. The trim removed 3 bases at V and 4 bases at J, leaving 6 bases unmatched. The CDR3 contains 14 residues. CDR1 and CDR2 (germline): SGDLS, YYNGEE. CDR3 amino acids: CASSGAQGGYEQYF. The CDR3 region has the DNA TGTGCCAGCAGCGGGGCACAGGGGGGATACGAGCAGTACTTC.

This chain joins TRBV5-4 and TRBJ1-5, with D perhaps TRBD1 (6 bases). This CDR3 is 14 amino acids long. Germline V gene data show CDR1 as SGHNT and CDR2 as YYREEE (reference sequence). V dropped 1 base and J dropped 7 bases, with 12 bases sitting between them. Written as DNA, the CDR3 is TGTGCCAGCAGCTTGTGGGGGCCAGGCCAGCCCCAGCATTTT. Amino acids: CASSLWGPGQPQHF.

V is TRBV5-4 and J is TRBJ1-2; tentatively, D is TRBD1 (5 bases). This CDR3 contains 15 residues. With 3 bases removed from V and 4 bases from J, the gap between germline ends came to 16 bases. Germline CDR1 SGHNT, CDR2 YYREEE (reference sequence). Here the CDR3 DNA reads TGTGCCAGCAGCTCTGGGGCAGGGAATCCCTATGGCTACACCTTC. It is translated as CASSSGAGNPYGYTF.

The chain carries TRBV19 and TRBJ2-1; 8 nucleotides match TRBD2. CDR3 size: 17 residues. Germline CDR1 and CDR2: LNHDA and SQIVND (reference sequence). The V gene end was trimmed by 6 bases and the J gene end by 1 base; junction bases not matched to a gene: 11. CDR3 nucleotide sequence: TGTGCCAGTAGAATTAGCCCCAGCGGGAGATCCTACAATGAGCAGTTCTTC. It yields the protein CASRISPSGRSYNEQFF.

V and J are TRBV5-1 and TRBJ1-5; 7 bases are a match to TRBD1. Looked up from germline, CDR1 is SGHRS and CDR2 is YFSETQ. J lost 10 bases, V lost 4 bases, and 8 bases had no gene match. There are 13 residues in the CDR3. CDR3 sequence reads: CASSPTGDVPQHF. CDR3 coding DNA: TGCGCCAGCAGCCCAACAGGGGACGTACCCCAGCATTTT.

The chain joins TRBV19 to TRBJ2-2; D uncertain. The CDR3 contains 13 residues. In germline, CDR1 is LNHDA, CDR2 SQIVND (reference sequence). The CDR3 reads CACLWVNTGELFF. The CDR3 DNA reads as TGTGCTTGCCTCTGGGTGAACACCGGGGAGCTGTTTTTT.

Only one count was recorded for this clone. The chain uses TRBV29-1 and TRBJ2-5, with D unresolved. The CDR3 contains 14 residues. The V gene's germline CDR1 is SQVTM and CDR2 ANQGSEA. V was cut by 6 bases and J by 3 bases, with 17 bases left in between. CDR3 in DNA: TGCAGCGTCCTTTGGTACACCCCGGAAGAGACCCAGTACTTC. It is translated as CSVLWYTPEETQYF. The whole variable domain, filled in from reference TRBV29-1 and TRBJ2-5, reads SAVISQKPSRDICQRGTSLTIQCQVDSQVTMMFWYRQQPGQSLTLIATANQGSEATYESGFVIDKFPISRPNLTFSTLTVSNMSPEDSSIYLCSVLWYTPEETQYFGPGTRLLVL.

This chain joins TRBV6-5 and TRBJ2-3; D is ambiguous. This CDR3 has 13 amino acids. CDR1 is MNHEY and CDR2 is SVGAGI in the germline V gene. The CDR3 coding sequence is TGTGCTATTGGCCGGAGAGGTACAGATACGCAGTATTTT. Its protein is CAIGRRGTDTQYF.

For this clone: The identical CDR3 is also encoded by other nucleotide sequences in the sample. J is TRBJ2-1 and V is TRBV9; D is uncertain. V lost 3 bases to trimming and J lost 0 bases, with 10 bases between them. The CDR3 sequence is 15 residues long. The germline CDR1 and CDR2 sequences are SGDLS and YYNGEE. The CDR3: CASSAAGSSYNEQFF. The CDR3 DNA sequence: TGTGCCAGCAGCGCGGCCGGGTCCTCCTACAATGAGCAGTTCTTC.

In regard to this clone: This CDR3 is also generated by other DNA sequences in the sample. The chain couples TRBV4-1 to TRBJ1-5; TRBD1 is a possible D gene (5 bases). The CDR3 is 14 amino acids. V was pared by 0 bases and J by 5 bases, with 8 bases between. Germline V gene sequence: CDR1 MGHRA, CDR2 YSYEKL. Here the CDR3 reads CASSQDEGDQPQHF. The CDR3, as DNA: TGCGCCAGCAGCCAAGACGAAGGGGATCAGCCCCAGCATTTT.

CDR3 region: CASSSDRPSNYGYTF. In DNA form, the CDR3 reads TGCGCCAGCAGCTCGGACAGACCCTCTAACTATGGCTACACCTTC. The chain couples TRBV5-1 to TRBJ1-2; TRBD1 is a possible D gene (6 bases). Germline lookup yields CDR1 SGHRS and CDR2 YFSETQ. V was cut by 3 bases and J by 0 bases, with 12 bases left in between. The CDR3 runs 15 residues.

CDR3 residues: CASSLTFSGSGDTQYF. The CDR3 DNA sequence: TGTGCCAGCAGTTTAACTTTTTCGGGGTCGGGAGATACGCAGTATTTT. The rearrangement uses TRBV28 and TRBJ2-3; maybe TRBD2 (5 bases). In germline, CDR1 is MDHEN, CDR2 SYDVKM. The CDR3 is 16 residues long. With 2 bases removed from V and 5 bases from J, the gap between germline ends came to 17 bases.

CDR3 protein: CASSRSTGGTEAFF. CDR3 DNA sequence: TGTGCCAGCAGCCGATCGACAGGGGGCACTGAAGCTTTCTTT. V gene TRBV7-9 combines with J gene TRBJ1-1; 9 nucleotides align to TRBD1. Germline-derived CDR1 and CDR2 are SEHNR and FQNEAQ (reference sequence). V lost 5 bases and J lost 4; bases outside the gene matches: 5. The CDR3 has 14 amino acids.

The CDR3 DNA sequence: TGTGCCAGCAGCCCTCACAGGGGTTCTTACGACACTGAAGCTTTCTTT. Its protein product is CASSPHRGSYDTEAFF. This chain links TRBV7-2 with TRBJ1-1, with TRBD1 matching 7 bases. Germline V gene sequence: CDR1 SGHTA, CDR2 FQGNSA. V trimming: 5 bases; J trimming: 3 bases; junction bases outside the gene matches: 12. This CDR3 spans 16 amino acids.

The chain couples TRBV6-6 to TRBJ2-7; D call uncertain. This CDR3 contains 15 residues. Trimming took off 4 bases at V and 1 base at J, with 14 bases between the two ends. Germline-derived CDR1 and CDR2 are MNHNY and SVGAGI (reference sequence). As DNA, the CDR3 is TGTGCCAGCAGTTTCCCCCGGGTGGATTCCTACGAGCAGTACTTC. The encoded protein is CASSFPRVDSYEQYF.

The genes are TRBV5-1 and TRBJ2-7, with no clear D. V lost 0 bases to trimming and J lost 3 bases, with 25 bases between them. The germline V gene encodes CDR1 SGHRS and CDR2 YFSETQ. The CDR3 sequence is 19 residues long. The DNA of the CDR3 is TGCGCCAGCAGCTTGGAGGGTGGAGTCAGAAGGTTCAGTGACTACGAGCAGTACTTC. Amino acids: CASSLEGGVRRFSDYEQYF.